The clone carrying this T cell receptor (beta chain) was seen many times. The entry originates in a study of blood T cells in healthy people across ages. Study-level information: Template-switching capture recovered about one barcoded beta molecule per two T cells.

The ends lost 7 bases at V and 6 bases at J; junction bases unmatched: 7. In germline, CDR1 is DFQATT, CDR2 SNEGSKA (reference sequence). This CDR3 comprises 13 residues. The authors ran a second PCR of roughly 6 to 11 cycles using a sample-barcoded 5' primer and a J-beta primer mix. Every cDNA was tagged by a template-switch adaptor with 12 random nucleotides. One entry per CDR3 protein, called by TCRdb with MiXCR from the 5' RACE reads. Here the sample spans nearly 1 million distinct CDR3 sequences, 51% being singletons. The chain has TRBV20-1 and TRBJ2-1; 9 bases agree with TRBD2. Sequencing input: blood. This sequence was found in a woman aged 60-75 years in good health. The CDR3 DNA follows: TGCAGTGTCCTAGCGGGGTCGTTCAATGAGCAGTTCTTC. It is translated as CSVLAGSFNEQFF.